This T cell receptor beta chain is from a study of breast tumors, draining lymph nodes, adjacent tissues. Study-wide points: Luminal-like breast cancer showed significantly greater tumor-nontumor repertoire similarity than basal-like breast cancer did. Tumors had less TCR diversity than lymph nodes, more than nontumor tissue.

Germline lookup yields CDR1 MDHEN and CDR2 SYDVKM. The CDR3 totals 16 residues. The trim removed 3 bases at V and 9 bases at J, leaving 11 bases unmatched. MiXCR, applied by TCRdb to the multiplex PCR reads, yields one record per CDR3 protein. The repertoire holds 150,000 to 200,000 distinct CDR3 sequences, with about 33% as singletons. As for this clonotype: Antigen: not known.

The lymph nodes were axillary draining lymph nodes from breast cancer patients. The chain couples TRBV28 to TRBJ1-6, with TRBD1 matching 7 bases. The sequence came from a female donor with breast cancer. Some clones in this sample may be carry-over from other donors' samples. The sequenced material came from axillary lymph node tissue. The CDR3, as DNA: TGTGCCAGCAGTTTTGAGGGCAGGGGGTTTTGTTCACCCCTCCACTTT. This translates into CASSFEGRGFCSPLHF.